The T cell receptor (beta chain) under discussion was sequenced for a study of human T cells and chemical hapten exposure. Study-level information: Upper-back patches of 0.01% DPC were read at 6 days. Study results and caveats: With DPC sensitization, TCRs exceeding 1 in 1000 frequency showed no change.

This clonotype was observed at least ten times. The antigen remains unidentified. The conserved final phenylalanine or tryptophan is absent from the CDR3, which likely points to a read error. No DNA is shown, since the ends of the CDR3 on it are uncertain; the CDR3 is the one TCRdb lists. The time point is: pre-sensitization, week 0. Regarding treatment: therapeutic diphenylcyclopropenone sensitization with weekly scalp DPC. Unique molecular identifiers were attached to individual cDNA molecules within the library. TCRdb itself ran the RACE reads through MiXCR, one entry per CDR3 protein. The table includes more than 55,000 distinct CDR3 sequences, about 11% detected once. Inclusive of both ends, the CDR3 amounts to 12 amino acids. CDR1 and CDR2 from the germline V gene are SQVTM and ANQGSEA.

Sequencing was performed on whole blood, taken in connection with sensitization to the hapten diphenylcyclopropenone (DPC). The chain employs TRBV29-1 and TRBJ1-2; TRBD1, as called in the table, went unchecked against the DNA. The clonotype originates from a woman in her thirties or forties with alopecia areata. Some clones in this sample may be carry-over from other donors' samples. Here the CDR3 reads CSVAPGDRVQFV.